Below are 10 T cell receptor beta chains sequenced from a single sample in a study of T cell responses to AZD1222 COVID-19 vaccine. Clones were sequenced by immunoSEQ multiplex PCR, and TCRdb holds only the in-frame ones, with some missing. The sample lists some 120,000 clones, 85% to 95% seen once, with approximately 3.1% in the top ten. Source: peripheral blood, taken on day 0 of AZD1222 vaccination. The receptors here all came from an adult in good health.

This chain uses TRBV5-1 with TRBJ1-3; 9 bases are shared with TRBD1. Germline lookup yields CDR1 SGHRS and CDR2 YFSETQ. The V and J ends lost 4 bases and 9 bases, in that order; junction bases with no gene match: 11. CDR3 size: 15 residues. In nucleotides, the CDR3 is TGCGCCAGCAGCCCAGGGACAGGGAAAGCCCGCACCATATATTTT. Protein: CASSPGTGKARTIYF.

CDR3 sequence (DNA): TGTGCCAGTAGTATAATCCTGATTGGGGCCAACGTCCTGACTTTC. Amino acids: CASSIILIGANVLTF. The chain is built from TRBV19 and TRBJ2-6; D not resolved. Germline CDR1 LNHDA, CDR2 SQIVND (reference sequence). Between the trimmed V and J ends, which lost 2 bases and 3 bases, there was a span of 8 bases. The CDR3 totals 15 residues.

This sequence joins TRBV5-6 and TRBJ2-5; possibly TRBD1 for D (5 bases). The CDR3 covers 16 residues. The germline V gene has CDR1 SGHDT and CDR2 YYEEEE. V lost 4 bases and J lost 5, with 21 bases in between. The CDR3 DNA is TGTGCCAGCAGCGCCGGAGAATCTTGGGGCTCGGAGACCCAGTACTTC. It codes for CASSAGESWGSETQYF.

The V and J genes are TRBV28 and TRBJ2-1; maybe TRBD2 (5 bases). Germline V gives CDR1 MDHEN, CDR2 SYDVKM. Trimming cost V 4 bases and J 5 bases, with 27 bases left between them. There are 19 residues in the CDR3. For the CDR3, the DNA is TGTGCCAGCAGTTCCTACCTAGCCTGGGCGTTCCCGGGGAACAATGAGCAGTTCTTC. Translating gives CASSSYLAWAFPGNNEQFF.

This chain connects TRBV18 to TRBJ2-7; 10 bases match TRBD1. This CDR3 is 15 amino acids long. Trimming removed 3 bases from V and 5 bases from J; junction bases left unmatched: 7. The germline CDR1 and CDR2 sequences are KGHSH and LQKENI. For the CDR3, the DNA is TGTGCCAGCTCACCTTTCGACAGGGGGCACCACGAGCAGTACTTC. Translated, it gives CASSPFDRGHHEQYF. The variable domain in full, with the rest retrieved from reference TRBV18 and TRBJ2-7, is NAGVMQNPRHLVRRRGQEARLRCSPMKGHSHVYWYRQLPEEGLKFMVYLQKENIIDESGMPKERFSAEFPKEGPSILRIQQVVRGDSAAYFCASSPFDRGHHEQYFGPGTRLTVT.

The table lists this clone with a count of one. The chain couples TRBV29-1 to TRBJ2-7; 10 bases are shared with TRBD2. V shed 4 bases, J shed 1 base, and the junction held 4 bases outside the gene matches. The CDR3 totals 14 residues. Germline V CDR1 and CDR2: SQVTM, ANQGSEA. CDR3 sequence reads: CSVVRTSGSYEQYF. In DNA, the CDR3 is TGCAGCGTTGTCAGGACTAGCGGTTCCTACGAGCAGTACTTC.

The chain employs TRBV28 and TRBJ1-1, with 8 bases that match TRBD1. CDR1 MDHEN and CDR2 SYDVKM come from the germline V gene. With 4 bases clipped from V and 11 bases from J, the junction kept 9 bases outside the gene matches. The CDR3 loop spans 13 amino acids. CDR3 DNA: TGTGCCAGCAGTTATGGGACAGGAACCTTTGCTTTCTTT. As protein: CASSYGTGTFAFF.

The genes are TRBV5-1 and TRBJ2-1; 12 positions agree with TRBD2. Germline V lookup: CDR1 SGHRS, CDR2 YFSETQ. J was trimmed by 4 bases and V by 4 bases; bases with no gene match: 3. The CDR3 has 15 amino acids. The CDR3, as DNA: TGCGCCAGCAGCCGGACTAGCGGGGTTTACAATGAGCAGTTCTTC. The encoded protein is CASSRTSGVYNEQFF.

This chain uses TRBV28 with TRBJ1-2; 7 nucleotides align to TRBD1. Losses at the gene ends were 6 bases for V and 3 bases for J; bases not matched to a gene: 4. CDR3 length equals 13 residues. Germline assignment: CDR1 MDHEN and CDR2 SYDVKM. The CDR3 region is CASRTGKHYGYTF. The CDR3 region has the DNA TGTGCCAGCAGGACAGGGAAACACTATGGCTACACCTTC.

The CDR3 reads CASSPSLQGSGSYEQYF. The CDR3 coding sequence is TGTGCCAGCTCACCAAGCTTACAGGGTAGCGGATCCTACGAGCAGTACTTC. The gene calls are TRBV18 and TRBJ2-7; tentatively, D is TRBD1 or TRBD2 (6 bases each). Germline V gives CDR1 KGHSH, CDR2 LQKENI. The CDR3 has 17 amino acids. The V end lost 2 bases, the J end lost 1 base, and 18 bases lay between the germline ends.